This T cell receptor beta chain was retrieved from a study of vaccination and CD4 T cells after COVID-19. Across the whole study: Post-vaccine sample collection happened at a median of approximately 74 days after dose two, ranging 14 to 241.

Cultured CD4+ T cell DNA underwent sequencing with the Oncomine TCR Beta short-read assay. TCRdb used MiXCR to reprocess the PCR reads, holding one entry per CDR3 protein. In the table there are about 4,400 distinct CDR3 sequences, roughly 23% of which are singletons. Whole-study findings and limits: The median proportion of reactive clones detected only post-vaccination in convalescent patients was 86.3%.

Germline V gene sequence: CDR1 SEHNR, CDR2 FQNEAQ (reference sequence). The junction had 4 bases not matched to a gene; V was cut back by 5 bases and J by 0 bases. CDR3 length equals 15 residues. This clonotype is deemed medium-sized (0.01 to 0.1%). The antigen is undetermined. This sample's treatment: approximately nine-day PBMC culture with coronavirus spike peptide pools or control peptides (ViraFEST assay). The sample taken for sequencing was CD4+ T cells from blood, cultured in vitro. The rearrangement uses TRBV7-9 and TRBJ1-3; 7 nucleotides agree with TRBD1. The TCR sequence derives from a human donor who had recovered from COVID-19. DNA of the CDR3: TGTGCCAGCAGCCAGGACAGGTCCTCTGGAAACACCATATATTTT. The encoded protein is CASSQDRSSGNTIYF.